This T cell receptor beta chain was captured in a study of T-cell reconstitution after alpha-beta-depleted transplantation in children. Study-level points and caveats: TCRbeta diversity was high at day 60 in some patients (a result of surviving recipient T cells and thymic progenitors).

The library targeted TCRbeta and was prepared with unique molecular identifiers. TCRdb processed the PCR reads anew with MiXCR; each CDR3 protein has one entry. The sample lists under 450,000 distinct CDR3 sequences; about 16% were seen once. This clonotype was observed a handful of times. The target antigen is unknown. The CDR3 is made up of 14 amino acids. V lost 0 bases, J lost 3 bases, and 9 bases lay in between. Germline V CDR1 and CDR2: LGHDT, YNNKEL (reference sequence). The receptor comes from a boy in the first two years of life who had a stem cell transplant for Wiskott-Aldrich syndrome, so the T cells may come from the graft donor. Sample: PBMCs, mostly from graft donor cells, taken 360 days after TCRalphabeta/CD19-depleted stem cell transplant. The chain has TRBV3-1 and TRBJ2-7; maybe TRBD2 (6 bases). CDR3 DNA sequence: TGTGCCAGCAGCCAAGATGGCGGGGTCTACGAGCAGTACTTC. This sequence encodes CASSQDGGVYEQYF.